The rows below give T cell receptor beta chains drawn from one sample of a study of shared clonotypes between healthy human individuals. Libraries were prepared by immunoSEQ multiplex PCR; TCRdb keeps only in-frame clonotypes and omits some of them. The data contain about 2 million clones, 95% of them singletons. Sequenced sample: naive CD4+ T cells sorted from blood. These receptors were obtained from a man aged 18 to 30 in good health. CDR3s include the opening cysteine and the closing phenylalanine or tryptophan. D genes are given only for firm matches. Clone sizes are given selectively: once, few, many, or a class where the clone is expanded.

cdr3_nt: TGTGCCAGCAGCCGGGTTGGAGGGAACCATCAGCCCCAGCATTTT; cdr3_aa: CASSRVGGNHQPQHF; clone_size: once; d_call: -; j_call: TRBJ1-5; v_call: TRBV5-8
cdr3_nt: TGCGCCAGCAGTGAGAAGGGGAGCCTCCTTCAAGAGACCCAGTACTTC; cdr3_aa: CASSEKGSLLQETQYF; clone_size: -; d_call: -; j_call: TRBJ2-5; v_call: TRBV10-1
cdr3_nt: TGTGCCAGCAGTGAGTTGGGTTCCGGGAAAGCTTTCTTT; cdr3_aa: CASSELGSGKAFF; clone_size: -; d_call: -; j_call: TRBJ1-1; v_call: TRBV6-4
cdr3_nt: TGCGCCAGCAGCTTGGCACTTAGCCCTTACGAGCAGTACTTC; cdr3_aa: CASSLALSPYEQYF; clone_size: -; d_call: -; j_call: TRBJ2-7; v_call: TRBV5-1
cdr3_nt: TGTGCCAGCAGCGTTGATGCCAGCCCTGACACCGGGGAGCTGTTTTTT; cdr3_aa: CASSVDASPDTGELFF; clone_size: once; d_call: -; j_call: TRBJ2-2; v_call: TRBV7-9
cdr3_nt: TGCGCCAGCAGCTCGGTGGCGGCACAGATTATCTTC; cdr3_aa: CASSSVAAQIIF; clone_size: -; d_call: -; j_call: TRBJ1-2; v_call: TRBV5-1
cdr3_nt: TGTGCCAGCAGTTTAAGGGGCTTTAATCCCTACGAGCAGTACTTC; cdr3_aa: CASSLRGFNPYEQYF; clone_size: -; d_call: -; j_call: TRBJ2-7; v_call: TRBV28
cdr3_nt: TGTGCCTGGAGTGCTCAAAGGACTAGCGGGGGGGGAGCCGCCAATGAGCAGTTCTTC; cdr3_aa: CAWSAQRTSGGGAANEQFF; clone_size: -; d_call: TRBD2; j_call: TRBJ2-1; v_call: TRBV30
cdr3_nt: TGTGCCAGCGGGGAGCCTAACTATGGCTACACCTTC; cdr3_aa: CASGEPNYGYTF; clone_size: -; d_call: -; j_call: TRBJ1-2; v_call: TRBV5-6
cdr3_nt: TGTGCCTGGGAAGGACAATATAATTCACCCCTCCACTTT; cdr3_aa: CAWEGQYNSPLHF; clone_size: -; d_call: -; j_call: TRBJ1-6; v_call: TRBV30
cdr3_nt: TGTGCCAGCAGCATTAGCGGGGCGGCGACCGGGGAGCTGTTTTTT; cdr3_aa: CASSISGAATGELFF; clone_size: -; d_call: TRBD2; j_call: TRBJ2-2; v_call: TRBV11-2
cdr3_nt: TGTGCCAGCAGTTCCAGGGGCGGCACTGAAGCTTTCTTT; cdr3_aa: CASSSRGGTEAFF; clone_size: -; d_call: -; j_call: TRBJ1-1; v_call: TRBV6-1
cdr3_nt: TGCGCCAGCAGCCCTGGGACAGGATCCCGTGAGCAGTACTTC; cdr3_aa: CASSPGTGSREQYF; clone_size: -; d_call: TRBD1; j_call: TRBJ2-7; v_call: TRBV10-1
cdr3_nt: TGTGCCAGCAACAGCTATAGCAATCAGCCCCAGCATTTT; cdr3_aa: CASNSYSNQPQHF; clone_size: -; d_call: -; j_call: TRBJ1-5; v_call: TRBV6-1
cdr3_nt: TGTGCCAGCAGGAGCGGACAGGGGGCCTTAGAGACCCAGTACTTC; cdr3_aa: CASRSGQGALETQYF; clone_size: -; d_call: TRBD1; j_call: TRBJ2-5; v_call: TRBV6-1
cdr3_nt: TGTGCCTGGATCGGCAACCAAGAGACCCAGTACTTC; cdr3_aa: CAWIGNQETQYF; clone_size: -; d_call: -; j_call: TRBJ2-5; v_call: TRBV30
cdr3_nt: TGCGCCAGCAGCCCTCGGACAGATTCTAATGAAAAACTGTTTTTT; cdr3_aa: CASSPRTDSNEKLFF; clone_size: -; d_call: -; j_call: TRBJ1-4; v_call: TRBV4-1
cdr3_nt: TGTGCCACCAGCAGAGGTGAAGAGACCCAGTACTTC; cdr3_aa: CATSRGEETQYF; clone_size: -; d_call: -; j_call: TRBJ2-5; v_call: TRBV15
cdr3_nt: TGTGCCAGCAGCTTAGATAACAGGCAGCGGGAGACCCAGTACTTC; cdr3_aa: CASSLDNRQRETQYF; clone_size: -; d_call: -; j_call: TRBJ2-5; v_call: TRBV11-2
cdr3_nt: TGTGCCTGGAGTGTGGGAGGGGCCGGGGCCAACGTCCTGACTTTC; cdr3_aa: CAWSVGGAGANVLTF; clone_size: -; d_call: TRBD2; j_call: TRBJ2-6; v_call: TRBV30
cdr3_nt: TGTGCCAGCAGCTTGGCCGGCGGGCCGGCCTACACCTTC; cdr3_aa: CASSLAGGPAYTF; clone_size: -; d_call: -; j_call: TRBJ1-2; v_call: TRBV5-4
cdr3_nt: TGTGCCATCAGTGCTTGGGACACCAACACTGAAGCTTTCTTT; cdr3_aa: CAISAWDTNTEAFF; clone_size: -; d_call: -; j_call: TRBJ1-1; v_call: TRBV10-3
cdr3_nt: TGTGCCAGCAGGGGGAACAGGGGGCGAGTTTCACCCCTCCACTTT; cdr3_aa: CASRGNRGRVSPLHF; clone_size: -; d_call: TRBD1; j_call: TRBJ1-6; v_call: TRBV11-2
cdr3_nt: TGTGCCAGCAGCGTAGCGACAGGGGGCGGATTCGGTGAAGCTTTCTTT; cdr3_aa: CASSVATGGGFGEAFF; clone_size: -; d_call: TRBD1; j_call: TRBJ1-1; v_call: TRBV9
cdr3_nt: TGCGCCAGCAGCCTTCGTTCTGGGGCCAACGTCCTGACTTTC; cdr3_aa: CASSLRSGANVLTF; clone_size: -; d_call: -; j_call: TRBJ2-6; v_call: TRBV4-3
cdr3_nt: TGCGCCAGCAGCTCGGAGGCGAACTCCTACGAGCAGTACTTC; cdr3_aa: CASSSEANSYEQYF; clone_size: -; d_call: -; j_call: TRBJ2-7; v_call: TRBV5-1
cdr3_nt: TGTGCCAGCAGGGACGAAGACAGGGTGAACTATGGCTACACCTTC; cdr3_aa: CASRDEDRVNYGYTF; clone_size: -; d_call: TRBD1; j_call: TRBJ1-2; v_call: TRBV2
cdr3_nt: TGTGCCAGCAGCCGCTCGGACAGGGCGAATGGTGATGGCTACACCTTC; cdr3_aa: CASSRSDRANGDGYTF; clone_size: -; d_call: TRBD1; j_call: TRBJ1-2; v_call: TRBV7-6
cdr3_nt: TGTGCCAGCAGTGGTCTTTTGAACACCTTC; cdr3_aa: CASSGLLNTF; clone_size: few; d_call: -; j_call: TRBJ1-2; v_call: TRBV6-6
cdr3_nt: TGTGCCAGTAGTACTCCAGGAGGTTGGTGCACCTTC; cdr3_aa: CASSTPGGWCTF; clone_size: -; d_call: -; j_call: TRBJ1-2; v_call: TRBV19
cdr3_nt: TGTGCCAGCAGCCCCCCGCGGTTGTACACAGATACGCAGTATTTT; cdr3_aa: CASSPPRLYTDTQYF; clone_size: once; d_call: -; j_call: TRBJ2-3; v_call: TRBV5-6
cdr3_nt: TGTGCCAGCAGCTTCGCGGGGACTAGCGGATACAATGAGCAGTTCTTC; cdr3_aa: CASSFAGTSGYNEQFF; clone_size: -; d_call: TRBD2; j_call: TRBJ2-1; v_call: TRBV7-9
cdr3_nt: TGCGCCAGCAGCCACAGGGGCTTAACCTACGAGCAGTACTTC; cdr3_aa: CASSHRGLTYEQYF; clone_size: -; d_call: -; j_call: TRBJ2-7; v_call: TRBV4-1
cdr3_nt: TGCAGCCTCAGGGGGGAGAGATTCCGAAGAGGGTACTTC; cdr3_aa: CSLRGERFRRGYF; clone_size: -; d_call: -; j_call: TRBJ2-7; v_call: TRBV29-1
cdr3_nt: TGTGCCAGCAGTTATGTGTCGGTGGGTCCCTACAATGAGCAGTTCTTC; cdr3_aa: CASSYVSVGPYNEQFF; clone_size: -; d_call: -; j_call: TRBJ2-1; v_call: TRBV6-6
cdr3_nt: TGTGCCAGCAGCAGATCAGAACAAGAGACCCAGTACTTC; cdr3_aa: CASSRSEQETQYF; clone_size: -; d_call: -; j_call: TRBJ2-5; v_call: TRBV7-2
cdr3_nt: TGCGCCAGCAGCTTGGGGTCTAATTACGGCTACACCTTC; cdr3_aa: CASSLGSNYGYTF; clone_size: few; d_call: -; j_call: TRBJ1-2; v_call: TRBV5-1
cdr3_nt: TGTGCCAGTAGTATGTGGGGCAGTTCTGAAGCTTTCTTT; cdr3_aa: CASSMWGSSEAFF; clone_size: -; d_call: -; j_call: TRBJ1-1; v_call: TRBV19
cdr3_nt: TGTGCCAGCAGCTCTCACCCGGACGTCAATGAAAAACTGTTTTTT; cdr3_aa: CASSSHPDVNEKLFF; clone_size: -; d_call: -; j_call: TRBJ1-4; v_call: TRBV9
cdr3_nt: TGTGCCAGCAGCTTTACAGGAATCTCCGACGAGCAGTACTTC; cdr3_aa: CASSFTGISDEQYF; clone_size: -; d_call: -; j_call: TRBJ2-7; v_call: TRBV7-2
cdr3_nt: TGTGCCTGGGGGACCTCTATGAACACTGAAGCTTTCTTT; cdr3_aa: CAWGTSMNTEAFF; clone_size: -; d_call: -; j_call: TRBJ1-1; v_call: TRBV30
cdr3_nt: TGTGCCAGCAGCGTAGCAGTGGTGACTAGCGGGGGCTACGAGCAGTACTTC; cdr3_aa: CASSVAVVTSGGYEQYF; clone_size: -; d_call: TRBD2; j_call: TRBJ2-7; v_call: TRBV11-2
cdr3_nt: TGTGCCAGCAGTAGACTAGTAGTGCAGTTCTTC; cdr3_aa: CASSRLVVQFF; clone_size: -; d_call: -; j_call: TRBJ2-1; v_call: TRBV27
cdr3_nt: TGCGCCAGCAGCTTGTTAGCGGGAGGAGCAGACGAGCAGTACTTC; cdr3_aa: CASSLLAGGADEQYF; clone_size: -; d_call: TRBD2; j_call: TRBJ2-7; v_call: TRBV5-1
cdr3_nt: TGTGCCAGTAGTATACCCTCGGGACAGGGGAGAACTAATGAAAAACTGTTTTTT; cdr3_aa: CASSIPSGQGRTNEKLFF; clone_size: -; d_call: TRBD1; j_call: TRBJ1-4; v_call: TRBV19
cdr3_nt: TGTGCCAGCAGCCCAGATACCCGCACAGATACGCAGTATTTT; cdr3_aa: CASSPDTRTDTQYF; clone_size: once; d_call: -; j_call: TRBJ2-3; v_call: TRBV5-4
cdr3_nt: TGTGCCAGCAGTTGGGGACAGTCCCATAATTCACCCCTCCACTTT; cdr3_aa: CASSWGQSHNSPLHF; clone_size: -; d_call: TRBD1; j_call: TRBJ1-6; v_call: TRBV6-6
cdr3_nt: TGTGCCAGCAGTCCTCCCCCGACAGGAAAGGCCTACAATGAGCAGTTCTTC; cdr3_aa: CASSPPPTGKAYNEQFF; clone_size: -; d_call: -; j_call: TRBJ2-1; v_call: TRBV27
cdr3_nt: TGTGCCAGCAGTTCCTTCGGAGGGAACACTGAAGCTTTCTTT; cdr3_aa: CASSSFGGNTEAFF; clone_size: once; d_call: -; j_call: TRBJ1-1; v_call: TRBV27
cdr3_nt: TGTGCCAGCAGCTTTGGGGAGAGTGTGACACTGTTTTTT; cdr3_aa: CASSFGESVTLFF; clone_size: -; d_call: -; j_call: TRBJ1-4; v_call: TRBV2
cdr3_nt: TGTGCCATCAGTGATCAGGCTAGCGGTTCCTCCTACGAGCAGTACTTC; cdr3_aa: CAISDQASGSSYEQYF; clone_size: -; d_call: TRBD2; j_call: TRBJ2-7; v_call: TRBV10-3
cdr3_nt: TGCGCCAGCAGCCAAGAAATGAGGGACTCCTACGAGCAGTACTTC; cdr3_aa: CASSQEMRDSYEQYF; clone_size: -; d_call: -; j_call: TRBJ2-7; v_call: TRBV4-3
cdr3_nt: TGCGCCAGCAGTGGATCGTGGGGGAACACTGAAGCTTTCTTT; cdr3_aa: CASSGSWGNTEAFF; clone_size: -; d_call: -; j_call: TRBJ1-1; v_call: TRBV10-1
cdr3_nt: TGCGCCAGCAGCCAAGTGGGCAGAGGGTACGAGCAGTACTTC; cdr3_aa: CASSQVGRGYEQYF; clone_size: once; d_call: -; j_call: TRBJ2-7; v_call: TRBV4-1
cdr3_nt: TGTGCCACCCGGACTGGGGCAACTAATGAAAAACTGTTTTTT; cdr3_aa: CATRTGATNEKLFF; clone_size: once; d_call: -; j_call: TRBJ1-4; v_call: TRBV10-3
cdr3_nt: TGTGCCAGTAGTTACGGACAGGGTACTTCCTCTGGAAACACCATATATTTT; cdr3_aa: CASSYGQGTSSGNTIYF; clone_size: -; d_call: TRBD1; j_call: TRBJ1-3; v_call: TRBV19
cdr3_nt: TGTGCCAGCAGTTACTGGGGACTAGACAGCTCCTACGAGCAGTACTTC; cdr3_aa: CASSYWGLDSSYEQYF; clone_size: -; d_call: TRBD2; j_call: TRBJ2-7; v_call: TRBV6-5
cdr3_nt: TGTGCCAGCAGCTTGACGGGACAGGGGGCGGCGGGAGGCACAGATACGCAGTATTTT; cdr3_aa: CASSLTGQGAAGGTDTQYF; clone_size: -; d_call: TRBD1; j_call: TRBJ2-3; v_call: TRBV5-4
cdr3_nt: TGTGCCAGCAGTGTATCACCCCTCCGGACGCAGTTCTACGAGCAGTACTTC; cdr3_aa: CASSVSPLRTQFYEQYF; clone_size: -; d_call: -; j_call: TRBJ2-7; v_call: TRBV6-1